The 9 T cell receptor beta chains presented below share a single source sample, sequenced in a study of blood T cells in healthy people across ages. Next came a second PCR, run for about 6 to 12 cycles, which used a sample-barcoded 5' primer along with a J-beta primer mix. In TCRdb, the 5' RACE reads were re-called with MiXCR into one record per CDR3 protein. In the table there are fewer than 800,000 distinct CDR3 sequences, roughly 25% of which are singletons. These same data were also listed under a study on T cells of mothers and their children.

The sample taken for sequencing was blood. These TCRs come from a boy between 10 and 17 years old in good health.

The rearrangement uses TRBV9 and TRBJ2-5; D may be TRBD2 (5 bases). V lost 5 bases, J lost 5 bases, and 13 bases lay in between. The CDR3 runs 13 residues. The germline CDR1 and CDR2 sequences are SGDLS and YYNGEE. The CDR3 sequence: CASRGDGVETQYF. For the CDR3, the DNA is TGTGCCAGCAGGGGAGATGGGGTTGAGACCCAGTACTTC.

The chain is built from TRBV28 and TRBJ2-7; D assignment may be TRBD1 or TRBD2 (5 bases each). With 0 bases removed from V and 7 bases from J, the gap between germline ends came to 7 bases. The CDR3 is made up of 12 amino acids. Germline V gene sequence: CDR1 MDHEN, CDR2 SYDVKM. The CDR3 nucleotides read TGTGCCAGCAGTTTATGGGGGACGGAGCAGTACTTC. Its translation is CASSLWGTEQYF.

This clonotype was found a few times. The V gene is TRBV3-1, the J gene TRBJ2-3; D is ambiguous. CDR1 LGHDT and CDR2 YNNKEL come from the germline V gene (reference sequence). The CDR3 contains 15 residues. Trimming cost V 1 base and J 4 bases, with 12 bases left between them. The CDR3 loop reads CASSQGPTGADTQYF. The DNA for the CDR3 is TGTGCCAGCAGCCAAGGGCCGACGGGCGCAGATACGCAGTATTTT.

The chain is built from TRBV4-2 and TRBJ2-7, with 8 bases that match TRBD2. Germline CDR1 is LGHNA and CDR2 is YNFKEQ. The trim removed 1 base at V and 3 bases at J, leaving 8 bases unmatched. This CDR3 has 16 amino acids. CDR3 DNA sequence: TGTGCCAGCAGCCAAGGGATGCAAGCGGGGGACTACGAGCAGTACTTC. This sequence encodes CASSQGMQAGDYEQYF.

This clonotype was counted at least ten times. The gene calls are TRBV7-8 and TRBJ2-5, with 8 nucleotides matching TRBD2. Per germline, CDR1 SGHVS and CDR2 FQNEAQ. CDR3 length: 15 residues. After removal of 5 bases from V and 1 base from J, the junction contained 6 bases not matched to a gene. The DNA for the CDR3 is TGTGCCAGCAGCACAAGCGGGGGACCCCAAGAGACCCAGTACTTC. This gives the protein CASSTSGGPQETQYF.

This rearrangement joins TRBV2 to TRBJ1-5; D may be TRBD1 (5 bases). Germline CDR1 reads SNHLY; CDR2 reads FYNNEI. This CDR3 has 16 residues. V was clipped by 3 bases and J by 2 bases, with 14 bases between them. The CDR3 DNA is TGTGCCAGCAGTGACCCCAGGGTGGGAGGCAATCAGCCCCAGCATTTT. Its protein is CASSDPRVGGNQPQHF.

The chain uses TRBV2 and TRBJ1-1, with a weak D call TRBD1 (5 bases). Germline CDR1 is SNHLY and CDR2 is FYNNEI. With 2 bases removed from V and 4 bases from J, the gap between germline ends came to 11 bases. This CDR3 is built from 14 residues. CDR3 sequence: CASSERVRATEAFF. The CDR3 coding sequence is TGTGCCAGCAGTGAAAGGGTCAGGGCCACTGAAGCTTTCTTT.

The CDR3 loop is CASSRGGAEYYEQYF. The CDR3 bases are TGTGCCAGCAGCAGGGGCGGCGCAGAGTACTACGAGCAGTACTTC. The V call is TRBV5-5, the J call TRBJ2-7; maybe TRBD1 (5 bases). Germline V lookup: CDR1 SGHKS, CDR2 YYEKEE (reference sequence). The V end lost 4 bases, the J end lost 3 bases, and 17 bases lay between the germline ends. This CDR3 is built from 15 residues.

In its sample, this clonotype was seen many times. The gene calls are TRBV7-9 and TRBJ2-5; 9 bases fit TRBD1. Near its end, the DNA agrees better with TRBJ2-1, so the J call may be wrong. CDR3 size: 15 residues. Germline loops: CDR1 SEHNR, CDR2 FQNEAQ (reference sequence). Written as DNA, the CDR3 is TGTGCCAGCAGCTCCGCCCGGGACAGGGCGAATGAGCAGTTCTTC. Residues: CASSSARDRANEQFF.